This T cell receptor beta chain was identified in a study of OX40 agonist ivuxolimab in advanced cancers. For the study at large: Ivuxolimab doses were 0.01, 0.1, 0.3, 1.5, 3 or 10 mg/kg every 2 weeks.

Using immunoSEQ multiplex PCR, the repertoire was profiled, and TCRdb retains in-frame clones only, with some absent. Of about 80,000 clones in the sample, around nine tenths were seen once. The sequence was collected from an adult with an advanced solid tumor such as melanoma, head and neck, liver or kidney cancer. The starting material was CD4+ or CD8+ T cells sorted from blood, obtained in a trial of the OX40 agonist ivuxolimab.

The CDR3 nucleotides are TGTGCCAGCACCCCCGGCGGCGCAGAAGGGGCCAAAAACATTCAGTACTTC. Translation: CASTPGGAEGAKNIQYF. The chain links TRBV28 to TRBJ2-4; D ambiguous. V lost 7 bases and J 1 base, leaving 20 bases between the germline ends. The CDR3 runs 17 residues. Germline CDR1 MDHEN, CDR2 SYDVKM.